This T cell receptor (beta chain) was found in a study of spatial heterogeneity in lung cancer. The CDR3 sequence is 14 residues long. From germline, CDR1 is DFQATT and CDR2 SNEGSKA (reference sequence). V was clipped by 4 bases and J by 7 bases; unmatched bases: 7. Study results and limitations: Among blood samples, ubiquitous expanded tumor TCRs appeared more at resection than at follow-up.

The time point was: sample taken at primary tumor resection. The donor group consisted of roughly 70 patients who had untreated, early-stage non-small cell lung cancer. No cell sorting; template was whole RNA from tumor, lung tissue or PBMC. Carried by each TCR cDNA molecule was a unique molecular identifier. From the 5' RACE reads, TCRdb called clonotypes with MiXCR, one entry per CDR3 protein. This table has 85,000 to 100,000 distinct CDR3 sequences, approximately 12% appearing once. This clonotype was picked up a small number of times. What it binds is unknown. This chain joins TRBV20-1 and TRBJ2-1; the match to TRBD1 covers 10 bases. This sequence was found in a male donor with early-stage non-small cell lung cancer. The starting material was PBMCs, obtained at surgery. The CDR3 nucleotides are TGCAGTGCTACGGGGACAGGGGAGATGAATGAGCAGTTCTTC. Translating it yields CSATGTGEMNEQFF.